The clone carrying this TCR beta chain came up a few times. Its specificity is unknown. One end of the junction fails to match germline, which may point to a read error. With 10%, 30% or 50% of RNA, about 20,000 to 1,100,000 naive CD8 T cells were sequenced. The source of the sample is a study of molecular identifiers for immune sequencing clone quantification. Overall study findings and caveats: Highly expanded clone sizes could be underestimated through barcode sharing by identical TCR molecules.

The authors built bulk TCR libraries by previously described methods with listed TCR primers. MiXCR, run by TCRdb on the PCR reads, gives a single entry per CDR3 protein. The repertoire includes about half a million distinct CDR3 sequences, around 25% of them detected once, and roughly 0.77% sits in the top ten. The material sequenced was naive CD8+ T cells from blood, with Jurkat cell RNA spiked in. Subset reported: FACS-sorted CD8+CD4-CCR7+CD45RA+ naive T cells. The TCR comes from a human donor in good health. Some libraries in this study had Jurkat cell RNA spiked in.

CDR3 sequence (DNA): TGCAGTGCTAGAGACGGTCTGCAATCAACTAATGAAAGACTGTTTTTT. This gives the protein CSARDGLQSTNERLFF. The chain couples TRBV20-1 to TRBJ1-4; D gene unclear. Germline V lookup: CDR1 DFQATT, CDR2 SNEGSKA (reference sequence). This CDR3 comprises 16 residues.